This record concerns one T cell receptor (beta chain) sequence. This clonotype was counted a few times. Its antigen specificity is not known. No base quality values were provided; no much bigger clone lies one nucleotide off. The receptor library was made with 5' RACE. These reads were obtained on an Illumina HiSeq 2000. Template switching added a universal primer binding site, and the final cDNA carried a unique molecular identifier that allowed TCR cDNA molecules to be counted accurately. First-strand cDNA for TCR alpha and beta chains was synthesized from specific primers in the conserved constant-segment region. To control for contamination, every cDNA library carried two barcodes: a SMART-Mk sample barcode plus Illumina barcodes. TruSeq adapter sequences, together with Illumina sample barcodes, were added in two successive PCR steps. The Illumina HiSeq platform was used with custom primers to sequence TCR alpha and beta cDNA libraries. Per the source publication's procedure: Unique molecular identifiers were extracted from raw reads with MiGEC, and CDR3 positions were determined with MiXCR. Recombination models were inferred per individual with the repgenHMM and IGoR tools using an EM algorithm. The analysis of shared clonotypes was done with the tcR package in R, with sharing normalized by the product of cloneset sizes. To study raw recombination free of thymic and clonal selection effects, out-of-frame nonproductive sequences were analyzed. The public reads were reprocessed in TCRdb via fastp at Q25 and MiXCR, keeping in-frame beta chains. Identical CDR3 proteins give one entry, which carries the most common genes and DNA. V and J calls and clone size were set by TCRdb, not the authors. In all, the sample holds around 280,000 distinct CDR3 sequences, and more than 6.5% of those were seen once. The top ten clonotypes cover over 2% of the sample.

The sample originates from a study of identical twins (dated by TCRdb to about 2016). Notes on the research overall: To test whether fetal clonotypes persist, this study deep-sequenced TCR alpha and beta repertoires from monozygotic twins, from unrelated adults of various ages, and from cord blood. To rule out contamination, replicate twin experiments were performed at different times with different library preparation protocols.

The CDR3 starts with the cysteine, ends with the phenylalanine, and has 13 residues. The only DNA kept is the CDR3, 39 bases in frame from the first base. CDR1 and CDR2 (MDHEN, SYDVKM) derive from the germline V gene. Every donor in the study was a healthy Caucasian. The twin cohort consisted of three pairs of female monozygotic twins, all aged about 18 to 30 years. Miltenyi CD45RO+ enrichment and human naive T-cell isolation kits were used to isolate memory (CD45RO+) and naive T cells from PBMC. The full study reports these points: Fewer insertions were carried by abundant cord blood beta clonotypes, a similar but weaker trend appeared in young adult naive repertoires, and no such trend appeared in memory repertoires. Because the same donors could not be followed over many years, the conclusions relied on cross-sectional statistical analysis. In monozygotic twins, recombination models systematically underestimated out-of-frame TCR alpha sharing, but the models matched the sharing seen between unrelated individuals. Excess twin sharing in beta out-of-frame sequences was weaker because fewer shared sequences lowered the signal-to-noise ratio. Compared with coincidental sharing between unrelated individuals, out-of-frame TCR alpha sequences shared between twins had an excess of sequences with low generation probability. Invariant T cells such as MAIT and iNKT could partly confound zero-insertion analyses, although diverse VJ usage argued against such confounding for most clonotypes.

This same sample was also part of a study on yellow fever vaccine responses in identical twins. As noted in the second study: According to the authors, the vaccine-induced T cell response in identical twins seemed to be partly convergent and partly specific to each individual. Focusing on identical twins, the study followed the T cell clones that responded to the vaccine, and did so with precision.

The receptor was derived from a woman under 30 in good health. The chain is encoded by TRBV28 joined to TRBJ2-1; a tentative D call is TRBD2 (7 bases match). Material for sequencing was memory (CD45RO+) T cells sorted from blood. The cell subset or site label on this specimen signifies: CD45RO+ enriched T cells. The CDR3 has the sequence CTTREGGSNEQFF. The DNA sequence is TGTACAACAAGGGAGGGGGGGAGCAATGAGCAGTTCTTC.